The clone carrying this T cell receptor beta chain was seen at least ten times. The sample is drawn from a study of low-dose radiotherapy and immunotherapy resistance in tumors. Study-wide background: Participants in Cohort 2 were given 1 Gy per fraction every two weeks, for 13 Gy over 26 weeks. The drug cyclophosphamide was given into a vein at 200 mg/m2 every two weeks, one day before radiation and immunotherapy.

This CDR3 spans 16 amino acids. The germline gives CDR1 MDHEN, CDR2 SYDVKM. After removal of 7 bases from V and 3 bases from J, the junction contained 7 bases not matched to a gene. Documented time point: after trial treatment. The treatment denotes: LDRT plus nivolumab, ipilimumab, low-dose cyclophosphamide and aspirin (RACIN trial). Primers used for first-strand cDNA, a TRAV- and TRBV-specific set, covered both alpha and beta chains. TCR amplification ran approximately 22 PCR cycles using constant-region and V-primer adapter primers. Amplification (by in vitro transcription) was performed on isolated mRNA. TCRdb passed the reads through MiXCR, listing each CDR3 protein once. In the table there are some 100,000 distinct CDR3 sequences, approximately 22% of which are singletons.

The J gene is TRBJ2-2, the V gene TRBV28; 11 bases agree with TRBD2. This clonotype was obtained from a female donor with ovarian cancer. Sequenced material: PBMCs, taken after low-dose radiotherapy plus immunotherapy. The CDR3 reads CASTVAGGPDTGELFF. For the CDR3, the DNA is TGTGCCAGCACCGTAGCGGGAGGGCCGGACACCGGGGAGCTGTTTTTT.